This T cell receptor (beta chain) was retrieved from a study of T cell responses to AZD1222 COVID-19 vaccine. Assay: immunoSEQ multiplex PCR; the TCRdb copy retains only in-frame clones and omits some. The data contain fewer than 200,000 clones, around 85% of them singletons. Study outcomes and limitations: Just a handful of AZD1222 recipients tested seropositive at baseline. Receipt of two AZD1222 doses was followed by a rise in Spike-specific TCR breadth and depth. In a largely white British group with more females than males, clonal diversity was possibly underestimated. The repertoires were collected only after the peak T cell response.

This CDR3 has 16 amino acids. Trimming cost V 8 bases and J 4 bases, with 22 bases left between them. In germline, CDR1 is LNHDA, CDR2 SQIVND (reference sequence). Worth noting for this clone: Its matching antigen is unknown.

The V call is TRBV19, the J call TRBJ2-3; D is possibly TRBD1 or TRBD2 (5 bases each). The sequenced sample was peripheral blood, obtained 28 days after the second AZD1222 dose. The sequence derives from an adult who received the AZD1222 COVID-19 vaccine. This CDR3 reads CASRKRGAGWSDTQYF. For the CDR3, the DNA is TGTGCCAGTCGCAAACGGGGAGCAGGGTGGTCAGATACGCAGTATTTT.